This T cell receptor (beta chain) was sequenced in a study of human T cells and chemical hapten exposure. Many counts were recorded for this clonotype. TCRdb used MiXCR to reprocess the RACE reads, holding one entry per CDR3 protein. Among fewer than 400,000 distinct CDR3 sequences listed, about 7% were seen once. Time point given: patch test 1, 2 weeks after DPC sensitization. The treatment was: therapeutic diphenylcyclopropenone sensitization with weekly scalp DPC. Specimen: whole blood, collected in connection with sensitization to the hapten diphenylcyclopropenone (DPC). The sequence was obtained from a woman aged 18-30 years with alopecia areata. Some clones in this sample may be carry-over from other donors' samples.

This chain's CDR3 is CSARVPTGVVSPLHF. In DNA, the CDR3 is TGCAGTGCTAGAGTCCCCACAGGGGTAGTTTCACCCCTCCACTTT. The J gene is TRBJ1-6, the V gene TRBV20-1; 7 bases map to TRBD1. The CDR3 extends over 15 amino acids. The germline V gene encodes CDR1 DFQATT and CDR2 SNEGSKA (reference sequence). V lost 1 base and J lost 9; bases outside the gene matches: 9.